The sample holds one count of the clone carrying this TCR beta chain. Antigen: not known. The record originates from a study of cytomegalovirus exposure and HLA in healthy donors. The CDR3 runs 14 residues. V was pared by 4 bases and J by 10 bases, with 13 bases of the junction left unmatched. Per the germline V gene, CDR1 is SGHDT and CDR2 is YYEEEE. General study findings and limits: Using the classifier, cytomegalovirus status was reportedly diagnosed with high specificity and sensitivity. Across donors, most TCRs were seen rarely, yet some public ones were widespread. In a later analysis, first-cohort TCR clusters were found to tend to co-occur in the 120 validation repertoires.

The donors formed part of the roughly 110-subject validation cohort, distinct from the roughly 700-subject first cohort. The assay was immunoSEQ multiplex PCR, and TCRdb's table has in-frame clones only and misses some. This sample has a few hundred thousand clones, with 75% to 95% found just once. The chain links TRBV5-6 to TRBJ2-7, with 8 bases fitting TRBD1. Sequenced: PBMCs. This receptor was taken from a woman between 18 and 29 years old in good health and CMV-seronegative. The CDR3 region has the DNA TGTGCCAGCAGCCCAGTCTCTCCGACAGGGGAACAGTACTTC. Amino acids: CASSPVSPTGEQYF. The complete variable domain, with remaining parts taken from reference TRBV5-6 and TRBJ2-7, reads DAGVTQSPTHLIKTRGQQVTLRCSPKSGHDTVSWYQQALGQGPQFIFQYYEEEERQRGNFPDRFSGHQFPNYSSELNVNALLLGDSALYLCASSPVSPTGEQYFGPGTRLTVT.